These T cell receptor beta chains were read from a single sample in a study of identical twins. Using its own MiXCR run on the 5' RACE reads, TCRdb lists one record per CDR3 protein. The repertoire has more than 650,000 distinct CDR3 sequences, roughly 6% of them found once; the top ten carry around 2%. Sequencing used naive T cells sorted from blood. These TCRs come from a man aged 18 to 29 in good health. Both conserved end residues are part of each CDR3. The D gene is left open where the match is weak.

V: TRBV5-5
D: NA
J: TRBJ2-3
CDR3: CASVGGTDTQYF

V: TRBV28
D: TRBD1
J: TRBJ2-5
CDR3: CASRPGGALRQETQYF

V: TRBV12-3/TRBV12-4
D: TRBD1
J: TRBJ1-4
CDR3: CASRGQGTNEKLFF

V: TRBV27
D: NA
J: TRBJ1-4
CDR3: CASSSGTELFF

V: TRBV29-1
D: TRBD2
J: TRBJ2-1
CDR3: CSTLEREVPYNEQFF

V: TRBV15
D: NA
J: TRBJ2-4
CDR3: CATSRDSSKNIQYF

V: TRBV20-1
D: TRBD1
J: TRBJ1-5
CDR3: CSARRRVGQGGQPQHF

V: TRBV3-1
D: TRBD2
J: TRBJ2-1
CDR3: CASTTSPSGRTNEQFF

V: TRBV14
D: NA
J: TRBJ1-6
CDR3: CASSLVGFGSPLHF

V: TRBV5-1
D: NA
J: TRBJ2-1
CDR3: CASRPPGVRSYNEQFF